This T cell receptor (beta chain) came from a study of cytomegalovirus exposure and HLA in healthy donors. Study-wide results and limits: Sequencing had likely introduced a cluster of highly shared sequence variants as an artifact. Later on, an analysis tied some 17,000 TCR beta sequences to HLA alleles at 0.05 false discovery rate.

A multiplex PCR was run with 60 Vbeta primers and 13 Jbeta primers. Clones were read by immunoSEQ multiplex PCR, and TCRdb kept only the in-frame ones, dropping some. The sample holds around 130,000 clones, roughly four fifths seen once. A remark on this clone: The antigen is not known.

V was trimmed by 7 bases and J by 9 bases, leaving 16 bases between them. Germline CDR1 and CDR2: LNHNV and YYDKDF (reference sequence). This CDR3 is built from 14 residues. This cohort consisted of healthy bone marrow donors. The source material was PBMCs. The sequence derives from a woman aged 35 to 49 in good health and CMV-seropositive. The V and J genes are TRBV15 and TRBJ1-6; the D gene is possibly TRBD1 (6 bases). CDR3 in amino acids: CATTPGGFGSPLHF. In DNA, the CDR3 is TGTGCCACCACCCCGGGGGGCTTTGGTTCACCCCTCCACTTT.